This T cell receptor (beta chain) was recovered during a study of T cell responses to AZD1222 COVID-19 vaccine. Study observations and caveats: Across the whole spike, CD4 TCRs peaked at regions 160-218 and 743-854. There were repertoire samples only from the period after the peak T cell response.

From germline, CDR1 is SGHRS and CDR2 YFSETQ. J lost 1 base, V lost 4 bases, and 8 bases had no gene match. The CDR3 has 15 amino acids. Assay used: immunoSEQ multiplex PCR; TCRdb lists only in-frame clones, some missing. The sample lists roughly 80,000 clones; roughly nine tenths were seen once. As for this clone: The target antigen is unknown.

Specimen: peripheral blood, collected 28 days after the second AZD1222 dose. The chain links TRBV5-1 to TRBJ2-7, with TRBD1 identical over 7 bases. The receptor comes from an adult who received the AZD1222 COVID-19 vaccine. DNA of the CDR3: TGCGCCAGCAGCGACCGGGACAGTTTTTCCTACGAGCAGTACTTC. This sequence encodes CASSDRDSFSYEQYF. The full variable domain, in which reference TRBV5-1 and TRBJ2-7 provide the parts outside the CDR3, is KAGVTQTPRYLIKTRGQQVTLSCSPISGHRSVSWYQQTPGQGLQFLFEYFSETQRNKGNFPGRFSGRQFSNSRSEMNVSTLELGDSALYLCASSDRDSFSYEQYFGPGTRLTVT.